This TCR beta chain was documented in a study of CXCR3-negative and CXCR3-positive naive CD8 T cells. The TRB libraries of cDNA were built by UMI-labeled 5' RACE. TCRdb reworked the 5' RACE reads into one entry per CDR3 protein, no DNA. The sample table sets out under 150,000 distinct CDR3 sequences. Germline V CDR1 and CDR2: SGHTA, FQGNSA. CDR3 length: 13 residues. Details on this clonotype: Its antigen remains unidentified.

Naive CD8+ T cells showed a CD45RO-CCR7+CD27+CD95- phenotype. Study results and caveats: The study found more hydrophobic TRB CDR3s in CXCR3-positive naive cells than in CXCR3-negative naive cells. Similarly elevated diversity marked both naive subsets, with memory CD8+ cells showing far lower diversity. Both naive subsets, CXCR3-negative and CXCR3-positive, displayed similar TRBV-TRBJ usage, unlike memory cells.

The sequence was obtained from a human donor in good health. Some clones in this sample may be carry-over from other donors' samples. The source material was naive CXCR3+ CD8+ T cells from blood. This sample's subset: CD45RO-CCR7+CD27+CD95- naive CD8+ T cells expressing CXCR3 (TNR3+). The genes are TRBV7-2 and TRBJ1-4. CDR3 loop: CASSFALNEKLFF.